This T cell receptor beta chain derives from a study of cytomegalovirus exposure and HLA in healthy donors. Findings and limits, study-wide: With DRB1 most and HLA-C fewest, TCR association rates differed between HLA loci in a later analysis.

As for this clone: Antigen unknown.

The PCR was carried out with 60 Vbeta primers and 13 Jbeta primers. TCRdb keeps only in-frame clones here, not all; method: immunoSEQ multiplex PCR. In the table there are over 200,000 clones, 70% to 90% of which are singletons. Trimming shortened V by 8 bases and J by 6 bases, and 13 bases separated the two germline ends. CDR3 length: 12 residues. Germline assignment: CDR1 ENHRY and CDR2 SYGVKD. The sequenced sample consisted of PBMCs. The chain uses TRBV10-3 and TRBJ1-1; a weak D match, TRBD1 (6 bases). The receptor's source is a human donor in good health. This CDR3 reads CAIGDTPAEAFF. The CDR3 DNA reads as TGTGCCATCGGGGACACCCCCGCTGAAGCTTTCTTT.